A single sample gave rise to the 24 T cell receptor beta chains below, sequenced in a study of blood T cell repertoires in COVID-19 (TCRdb year 2020). The protocol used for the library was the immunoSEQ multiplex PCR assay. TCRdb retrieved this table from immuneACCESS and kept in-frame rearrangements only. Not all clones are present; in checked studies, unresolved V genes account for under half, and no reason is known for the remainder. Recorded for this sample are more than 250,000 clones; 86% of them occurred a single time. Clones ranked in the top ten supply approximately 2.4% of the sample. Sequences were obtained from PBMCs or T cells enriched from blood (not recorded which). These receptors were taken from a woman younger than 35 who had recovered from COVID-19.

This chain uses TRBV10-3 with TRBJ2-7, with D uncertain. The CDR3 totals 11 residues. The germline V gene encodes CDR1 ENHRY and CDR2 SYGVKD. V was shortened by 7 bases and J by 4 bases, with 8 bases between the two germline ends. The CDR3 spells CAIMTGYEQYF. The CDR3 nucleotides read TGTGCCATCATGACCGGGTACGAGCAGTACTTC.

CDR3 sequence (DNA): TGCGCCAGCAGCTTTTTCTCCGGGAACACTGAAGCTTTCTTT. Its translation: CASSFFSGNTEAFF. This chain uses TRBV5-1 with TRBJ1-1; no definite D call. The germline V and J ends were trimmed by 2 bases and 1 base, with 9 bases remaining between them. Germline V gives CDR1 SGHRS, CDR2 YFSETQ. This CDR3 is built from 14 residues.

The table lists this clone with a count of one. The rearrangement links TRBV5-4 to TRBJ2-1; TRBD2 matches 15 bases. The V gene end was trimmed by 3 bases and the J gene end by 9 bases; junction bases not matched to a gene: 7. Germline loops: CDR1 SGHNT, CDR2 YYREEE (reference sequence). The CDR3 runs to 16 residues. The CDR3: CASSSGLAGGPSEQFF. The DNA of the CDR3 is TGTGCCAGCAGCTCCGGACTAGCGGGAGGGCCGTCTGAGCAGTTCTTC.

The chain employs TRBV30 and TRBJ2-7; 7 nucleotides agree with TRBD2. The CDR3 covers 15 residues. V was pared by 4 bases and J by 5 bases, with 14 bases of the junction left unmatched. Germline V gene sequence: CDR1 GTSNPN, CDR2 SVGIG (reference sequence). As DNA, the CDR3 is TGTGCCTGGACCCGGATCGCGGGAGAGTATGACGAGCAGTACTTC. This sequence encodes CAWTRIAGEYDEQYF.

The rearrangement uses TRBV12-5 and TRBJ1-3, with a tentative D call TRBD1 (6 bases). The V end lost 1 base, the J end lost 0 bases, and 7 bases lay between the germline ends. The CDR3 sequence is 15 residues long. From germline, CDR1 is LGHNT and CDR2 FRNRAP. For the CDR3, the DNA is TGTGCTAGTGGTTTGGGACAGGACTCTGGAAACACCATATATTTT. This sequence encodes CASGLGQDSGNTIYF.

This clone was found once. The chain recombines TRBV4-1 with TRBJ2-1, with D possibly matching TRBD2 (6 bases). V was shortened by 4 bases and J by 7 bases, with 8 bases between the two germline ends. Per germline, CDR1 MGHRA and CDR2 YSYEKL. The CDR3 totals 12 residues. DNA for the CDR3: TGCGCCAGCAGCCGGGACTTTAATGAGCAGTTCTTC. Translating gives CASSRDFNEQFF.

This rearrangement joins TRBV6-2 or TRBV6-3 to TRBJ2-7; 7 nucleotides align to TRBD2. V was pared by 0 bases and J by 2 bases, with 4 bases of the junction left unmatched. CDR1 MNHEY and CDR2 SVGEGT come from the germline V gene. CDR3 size: 15 residues. The CDR3 DNA reads as TGTGCCAGCAGTTACTCGAGGGAGGGAACCTACGAGCAGTACTTC. It encodes CASSYSREGTYEQYF.

The chain links TRBV5-1 to TRBJ2-7; D is perhaps TRBD2 (6 bases). The V and J ends lost 2 bases and 3 bases respectively, with 9 bases between them. The CDR3 contains 13 residues. Germline V gene lookup returns CDR1 SGHRS and CDR2 YFSETQ. CDR3 residues: CASSFGTVYEQYF. DNA for the CDR3: TGCGCCAGCAGCTTTGGGACTGTCTACGAGCAGTACTTC.

For the CDR3, the DNA is TGTGCCAGCACCTGGGGGCATGAGCAGTTCTTC. It yields the protein CASTWGHEQFF. This chain links TRBV6-5 with TRBJ2-1, with a tentative D call TRBD1 (6 bases). Per the germline V gene, CDR1 is MNHEY and CDR2 is SVGAGI. The V and J ends lost 7 bases and 8 bases respectively, with 9 bases between them. The CDR3 spans 11 residues.

V is TRBV27 and J is TRBJ1-4, with TRBD1 matching 7 bases. CDR3 length equals 14 residues. Germline CDR1 MNHEY, CDR2 SMNVEV (reference sequence). The ends lost 2 bases at V and 7 bases at J; junction bases unmatched: 4. The CDR3 nucleotides are TGTGCCAGCAGTTTAGACAGGGCTGGTGAAAAACTGTTTTTT. This gives the protein CASSLDRAGEKLFF.

This clone appeared once. The chain combines TRBV28 with TRBJ1-3, with D possibly matching TRBD1 (5 bases). The germline gives CDR1 MDHEN, CDR2 SYDVKM. The CDR3 sequence is 16 residues long. Trimming stripped 5 bases from V and 0 bases from J, with 14 bases between. The CDR3 sequence is CASSPAGTTSGNTIYF. Written as DNA, the CDR3 is TGTGCCAGCAGTCCCGCGGGGACCACCTCTGGAAACACCATATATTTT.

The genes are TRBV6-5 and TRBJ1-1; D is ambiguous. The CDR3 is made up of 13 amino acids. Germline V gene lookup returns CDR1 MNHEY and CDR2 SVGAGI. The V end lost 6 bases, the J end lost 1 base, and 9 bases lay between the germline ends. CDR3 amino acids: CASSYTQNTEAFF. CDR3 in DNA: TGTGCCAGCAGCTACACACAGAACACTGAAGCTTTCTTT.

The table lists this clone with many counts. The chain carries TRBV11-3 and TRBJ1-2, with D uncertain. V lost 5 bases and J 4 bases, leaving 20 bases between the germline ends. Germline CDR1 reads SGHNT; CDR2 reads YENEEA. The CDR3 has 16 amino acids. The chain's CDR3 is CASSPEGREGSYGYTF. The CDR3 region has the DNA TGTGCCAGCAGCCCAGAAGGCCGGGAGGGTAGCTATGGCTACACCTTC.

V and J are TRBV27 and TRBJ2-7; TRBD2 aligns across 11 bases. This CDR3 is built from 15 residues. Germline CDR1 is MNHEY and CDR2 is SMNVEV (reference sequence). The ends lost 6 bases at V and 3 bases at J; junction bases unmatched: 7. CDR3 in DNA: TGTGCCAGCAGCCTAGCGGGAGGTCCCATCTACGAGCAGTACTTC. It translates to CASSLAGGPIYEQYF.

V is TRBV30 and J is TRBJ1-1; possible D gene TRBD1, 5 bases. This CDR3 has 13 residues. Germline assignment: CDR1 GTSNPN and CDR2 SVGIG (reference sequence). Between the trimmed V and J ends, which lost 2 bases and 1 base, there was a span of 8 bases. This chain's CDR3 is CAWSITGNTEAFF. CDR3 DNA sequence: TGTGCCTGGAGTATAACAGGGAACACTGAAGCTTTCTTT.

The V call is TRBV5-6, the J call TRBJ2-7; tentative D call: TRBD2 (5 bases). The CDR3 is 16 amino acids. Trimming took off 3 bases at V and 5 bases at J, with 21 bases between the two ends. Germline V gives CDR1 SGHDT, CDR2 YYEEEE. CDR3 residues: CASSSIIGLTLNEQYF. The CDR3 bases are TGTGCCAGCAGCTCAATTATCGGACTGACATTGAACGAGCAGTACTTC.

The rearrangement joins TRBV28 to TRBJ1-5; 9 bases fit TRBD1. Germline CDR1 MDHEN, CDR2 SYDVKM. The CDR3 totals 14 residues. J lost 1 base, V lost 6 bases, and 1 base had no gene match. The CDR3: CASSGQGSNQPQHF. As DNA, the CDR3 is TGTGCCAGCAGCGGACAGGGGAGCAATCAGCCCCAGCATTTT.

This clone was found once. V usage is TRBV15 and J usage is TRBJ2-3, with D uncertain. CDR3 length: 12 amino acids. V dropped 1 base and J dropped 8 bases, with 7 bases sitting between them. Germline CDR1 and CDR2: LNHNV and YYDKDF (reference sequence). The CDR3 DNA is TGTGCCACCAGCAGAGGGCCGGGTACGCAGTATTTT. This encodes CATSRGPGTQYF.

The V gene is TRBV9, the J gene TRBJ1-1; 8 nucleotides align to TRBD1. The J segment lost 1 base and the V segment lost 4 bases, leaving 12 bases of the junction unmatched. CDR3 length equals 17 residues. The germline CDR1 and CDR2 sequences are SGDLS and YYNGEE. In DNA, the CDR3 is TGTGCCAGCAGCCCACGGACAGGGATCAAGGGGAACACTGAAGCTTTCTTT. This gives the protein CASSPRTGIKGNTEAFF. The whole variable domain, filled in from reference TRBV9 and TRBJ1-1, reads DSGVTQTPKHLITATGQRVTLRCSPRSGDLSVYWYQQSLDQGLQFLIQYYNGEERAKGNILERFSAQQFPDLHSELNLSSLELGDSALYFCASSPRTGIKGNTEAFFGQGTRLTVV.

The chain couples TRBV7-9 to TRBJ1-4, with TRBD1 as a possible D gene (6 bases). V was clipped by 0 bases and J by 4 bases, with 6 bases between them. The CDR3 has 14 amino acids. CDR1 is SEHNR and CDR2 is FQNEAQ in the germline V gene (reference sequence). This CDR3 is CASSLAGGNEKLFF. The CDR3 region has the DNA TGTGCCAGCAGCTTAGCAGGGGGTAATGAAAAACTGTTTTTT.

The rearrangement links TRBV6-5 to TRBJ2-5, with D uncertain. Per germline, CDR1 MNHEY and CDR2 SVGAGI. Trimming removed 4 bases from V and 1 base from J, with 13 bases in between. This CDR3 is 15 amino acids long. The CDR3 region is CASSSYHSVQETQYF. As DNA, the CDR3 is TGTGCCAGCAGTTCCTATCACAGTGTCCAAGAGACCCAGTACTTC.

This chain uses TRBV6-5 with TRBJ1-1; TRBD1 might be the D (6 bases). The CDR3 totals 14 residues. V gave up 2 bases and J gave up 3 bases, with 10 bases separating them. CDR1 is MNHEY, CDR2 SVGAGI, per germline. The CDR3 is CASSYREGDTEAFF. As DNA, the CDR3 is TGTGCCAGCAGTTACAGGGAGGGGGACACTGAAGCTTTCTTT.

The chain employs TRBV4-1 and TRBJ1-3; D unclear. Between the trimmed V and J ends, which lost 5 bases and 2 bases, there was a span of 16 bases. The CDR3 is 16 amino acids. CDR1 and CDR2 (germline): MGHRA, YSYEKL. The CDR3 sequence: CASSVQVYRAGNTIYF. In nucleotides, the CDR3 is TGCGCCAGCAGCGTCCAAGTTTACCGCGCTGGAAACACCATATATTTT.

This chain uses TRBV3-1 (or the pseudogene TRBV3-2) with TRBJ2-2; TRBD2 matches 10 bases. The germline gives CDR1 LGHDT, CDR2 YNNKEL (reference sequence). J lost 3 bases, V lost 6 bases, and 4 bases had no gene match. The CDR3 is made up of 15 amino acids. CDR3 amino acids: CASRSSGSYTGELFF. The CDR3 nucleotides are TGTGCCAGCAGGTCTAGCGGGAGTTACACCGGGGAGCTGTTTTTT.